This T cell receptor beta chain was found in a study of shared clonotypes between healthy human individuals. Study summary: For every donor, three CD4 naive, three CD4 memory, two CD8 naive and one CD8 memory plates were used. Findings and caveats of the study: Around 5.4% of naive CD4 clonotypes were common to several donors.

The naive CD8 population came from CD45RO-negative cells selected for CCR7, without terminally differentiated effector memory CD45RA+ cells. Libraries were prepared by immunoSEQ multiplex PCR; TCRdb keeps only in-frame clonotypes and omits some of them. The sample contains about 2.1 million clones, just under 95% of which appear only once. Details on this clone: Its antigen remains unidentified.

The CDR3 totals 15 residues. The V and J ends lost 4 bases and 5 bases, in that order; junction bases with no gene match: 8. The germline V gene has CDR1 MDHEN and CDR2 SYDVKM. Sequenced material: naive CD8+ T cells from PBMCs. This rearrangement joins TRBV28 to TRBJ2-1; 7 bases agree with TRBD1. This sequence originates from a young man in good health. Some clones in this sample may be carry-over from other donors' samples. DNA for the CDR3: TGTGCCAGCAGTTCCCCCGGGGACAGCCACAATGAGCAGTTCTTC. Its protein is CASSSPGDSHNEQFF. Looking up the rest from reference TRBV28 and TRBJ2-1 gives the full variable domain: DVKVTQSSRYLVKRTGEKVFLECVQDMDHENMFWYRQDPGLGLRLIYFSYDVKMKEKGDIPEGYSVSREKKERFSLILESASTNQTSMYLCASSSPGDSHNEQFFGPGTRLTVL.